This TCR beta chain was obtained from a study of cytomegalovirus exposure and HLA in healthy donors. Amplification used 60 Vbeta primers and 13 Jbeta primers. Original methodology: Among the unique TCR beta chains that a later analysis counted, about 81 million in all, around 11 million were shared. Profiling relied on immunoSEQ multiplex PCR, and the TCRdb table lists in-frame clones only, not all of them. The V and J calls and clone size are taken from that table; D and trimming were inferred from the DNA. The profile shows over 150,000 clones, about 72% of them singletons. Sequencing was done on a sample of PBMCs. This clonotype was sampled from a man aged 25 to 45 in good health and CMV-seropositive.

CDR3 amino acids: CARTYHYEQYF. CDR3 nucleotides: TGCGCCCGAACATATCACTACGAGCAGTACTTC. The chain uses TRBV10-1 and TRBJ2-7; D is unclear. CDR3 size: 11 residues. Trimming shortened V by 11 bases and J by 3 bases, and 11 bases separated the two germline ends. Looked up from germline, CDR1 is WNHNN and CDR2 is SYGVQD (reference sequence).